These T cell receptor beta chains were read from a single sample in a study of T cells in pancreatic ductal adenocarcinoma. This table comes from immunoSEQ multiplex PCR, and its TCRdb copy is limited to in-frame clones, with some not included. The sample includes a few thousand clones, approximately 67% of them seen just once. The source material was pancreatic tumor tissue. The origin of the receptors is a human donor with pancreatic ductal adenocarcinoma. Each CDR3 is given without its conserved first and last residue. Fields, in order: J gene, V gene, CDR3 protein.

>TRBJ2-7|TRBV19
ASSHHAGVIGDEQY
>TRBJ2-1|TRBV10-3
AISEFGLDEQF
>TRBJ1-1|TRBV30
AWSTSQRGLRKTEAF
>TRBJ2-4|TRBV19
ASSIRDIQY
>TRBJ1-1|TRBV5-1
ASKRTGNTEAF
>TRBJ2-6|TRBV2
ASSAGISGANVLT
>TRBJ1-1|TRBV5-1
ASSDPGQMNTEAF
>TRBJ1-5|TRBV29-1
SVRTSPNQPQH
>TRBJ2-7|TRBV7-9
ASSHREPEQY
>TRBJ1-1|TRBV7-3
ASSLAQGAEAF
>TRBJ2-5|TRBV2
ASRKDSDGETQY
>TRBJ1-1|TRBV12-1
ASSLGGMDTEAF
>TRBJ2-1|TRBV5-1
ASSLRLGEQF
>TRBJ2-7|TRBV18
ASARTGQSYEQY
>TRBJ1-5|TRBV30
AWSTGSGQPQH
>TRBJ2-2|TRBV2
ASSFDLNTGELF
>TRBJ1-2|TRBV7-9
ASSRTFGPNYGYT
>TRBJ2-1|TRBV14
ASRATGLDEQF
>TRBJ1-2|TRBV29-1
SVEHRGNGYT
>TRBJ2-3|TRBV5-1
ASSLPGGGQTDTQY
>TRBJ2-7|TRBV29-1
SVEGGGGGQY
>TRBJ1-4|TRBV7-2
ASSLELIGQGGNEKLF
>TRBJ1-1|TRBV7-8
ASSSGPGTEAF
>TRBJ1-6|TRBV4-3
ASSQGTGEKGSPLH
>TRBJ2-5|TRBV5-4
ASSSTGGEETQY
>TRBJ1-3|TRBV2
ASSRLTGAGNTIY
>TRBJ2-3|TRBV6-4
ATGTGGTDTQY
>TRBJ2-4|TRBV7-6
ASSQILDWDSKDIQY
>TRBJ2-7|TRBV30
AWSPPPGGALTYEQY
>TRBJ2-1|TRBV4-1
ASSQAPGQAEYNEQF
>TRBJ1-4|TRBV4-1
ASSQPRWGELF